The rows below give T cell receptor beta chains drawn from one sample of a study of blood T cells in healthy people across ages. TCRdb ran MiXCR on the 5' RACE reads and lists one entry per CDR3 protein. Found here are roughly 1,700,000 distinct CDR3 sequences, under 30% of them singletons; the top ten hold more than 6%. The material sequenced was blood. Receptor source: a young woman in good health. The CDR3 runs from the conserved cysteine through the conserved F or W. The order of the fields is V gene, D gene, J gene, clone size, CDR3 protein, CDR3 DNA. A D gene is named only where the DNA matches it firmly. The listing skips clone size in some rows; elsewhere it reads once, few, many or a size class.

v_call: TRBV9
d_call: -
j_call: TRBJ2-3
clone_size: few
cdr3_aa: CASSVSGGAGGDTQYF
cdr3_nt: TGTGCCAGCAGCGTAAGTGGGGGGGCCGGCGGAGATACGCAGTATTTT

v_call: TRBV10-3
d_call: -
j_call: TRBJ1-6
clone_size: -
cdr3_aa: CAITRDPREALHF
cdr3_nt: TGTGCCATCACCCGGGACCCAAGGGAGGCCCTCCACTTT

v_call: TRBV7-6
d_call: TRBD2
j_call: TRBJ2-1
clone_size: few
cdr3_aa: CASNSLAGGPYEQFF
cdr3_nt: TGTGCCAGCAACTCCCTAGCGGGAGGGCCATATGAGCAGTTCTTC

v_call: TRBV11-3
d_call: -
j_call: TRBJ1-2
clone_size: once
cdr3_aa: CASSSRVQYGYTF
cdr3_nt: TGTGCCAGCAGCTCCCGGGTTCAATATGGCTACACCTTC

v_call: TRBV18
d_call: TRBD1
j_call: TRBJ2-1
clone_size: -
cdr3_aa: CTSSPGQAPGEQFF
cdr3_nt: TGTACCAGCTCACCGGGACAGGCTCCCGGTGAGCAGTTCTTC

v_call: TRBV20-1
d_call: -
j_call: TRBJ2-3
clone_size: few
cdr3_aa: CSAGQRVDTQYF
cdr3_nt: TGCAGTGCTGGCCAGAGGGTGGATACGCAGTATTTT

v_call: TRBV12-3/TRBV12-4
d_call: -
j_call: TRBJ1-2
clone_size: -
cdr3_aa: CASRSRAYGYTF
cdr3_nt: TGTGCCAGCAGGTCCAGGGCCTATGGCTACACCTTC

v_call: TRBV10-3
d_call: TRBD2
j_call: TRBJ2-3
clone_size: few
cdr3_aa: CAIWAGGLGDTQYF
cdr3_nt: TGTGCCATCTGGGCGGGAGGGCTCGGAGATACGCAGTATTTT

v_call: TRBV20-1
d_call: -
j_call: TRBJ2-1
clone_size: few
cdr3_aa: CSAGPTNNEQFF
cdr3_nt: TGCAGTGCTGGACCCACAAACAATGAGCAGTTCTTC

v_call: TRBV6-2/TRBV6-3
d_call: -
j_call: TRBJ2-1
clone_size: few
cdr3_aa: CASSPWTAAYNEQFF
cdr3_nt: TGTGCCAGCAGTCCGTGGACCGCGGCGTACAATGAGCAGTTCTTC

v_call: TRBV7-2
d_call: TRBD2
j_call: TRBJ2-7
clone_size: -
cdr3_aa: CTSSLRSGSSYEQYF
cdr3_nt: TGTACCAGCAGCTTAAGGAGCGGGAGCTCCTACGAGCAGTACTTC

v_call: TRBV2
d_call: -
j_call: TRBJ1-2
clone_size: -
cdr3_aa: CASSEAGVNGYTF
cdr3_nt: TGTGCCAGCAGTGAGGCAGGGGTTAATGGCTACACCTTC

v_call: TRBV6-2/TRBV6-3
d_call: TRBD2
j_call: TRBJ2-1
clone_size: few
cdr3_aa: CASSSPGLAASSYEQFF
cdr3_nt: TGTGCCAGCAGTTCCCCGGGACTAGCGGCCAGCTCCTACGAGCAGTTCTTC

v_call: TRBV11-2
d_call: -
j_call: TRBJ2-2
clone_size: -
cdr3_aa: CASSLDRAIPGELFF
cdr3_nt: TGTGCCAGCAGCTTAGATCGGGCTATTCCCGGGGAGCTGTTTTTT

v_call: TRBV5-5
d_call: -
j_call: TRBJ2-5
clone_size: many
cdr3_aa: CASRTDGVKWTQYF
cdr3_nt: TGTGCCAGCAGGACCGACGGGGTAAAATGGACCCAGTACTTC

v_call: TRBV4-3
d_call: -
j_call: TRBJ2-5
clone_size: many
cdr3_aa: CASSQDERRGETQYF
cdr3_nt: TGCGCCAGCAGCCAAGATGAAAGGAGAGGGGAGACCCAGTACTTC

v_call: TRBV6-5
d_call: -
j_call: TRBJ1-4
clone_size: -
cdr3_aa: CASSYPGDEKLFF
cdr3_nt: TGTGCCAGCAGTTACCCAGGGGATGAAAAACTGTTTTTT

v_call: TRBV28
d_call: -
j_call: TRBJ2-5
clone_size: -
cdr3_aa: CASSSPVLRVQRGEQYF
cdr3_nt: TGTGCCAGCAGTTCCCCCGTCCTCAGGGTTCAGAGGGGAGAGCAGTACTTC

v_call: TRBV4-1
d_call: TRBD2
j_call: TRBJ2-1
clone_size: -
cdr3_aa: CASSHNLLAGPANEQFF
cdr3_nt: TGCGCCAGCAGCCATAACTTACTAGCGGGGCCCGCGAATGAGCAGTTCTTC

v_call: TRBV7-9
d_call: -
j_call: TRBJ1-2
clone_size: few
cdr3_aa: CASSAIDRRLNYGYTF
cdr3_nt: TGTGCCAGCAGCGCCATAGACAGGCGCTTAAACTATGGCTACACCTTC

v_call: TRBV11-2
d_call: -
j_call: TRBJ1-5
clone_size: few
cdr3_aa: CASSPSRGGNQPQHF
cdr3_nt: TGTGCCAGCAGCCCAAGCAGGGGTGGCAATCAGCCCCAGCATTTT

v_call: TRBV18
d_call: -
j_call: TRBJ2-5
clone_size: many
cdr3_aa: CASSTGGGQETQYF
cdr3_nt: TGTGCCAGCTCAACCGGAGGCGGCCAAGAGACCCAGTACTTC

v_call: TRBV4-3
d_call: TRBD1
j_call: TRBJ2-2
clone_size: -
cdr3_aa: CASIFLVRGLYTGELFF
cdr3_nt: TGCGCCAGCATATTCCTGGTCAGGGGGCTGTACACCGGGGAGCTGTTTTTT

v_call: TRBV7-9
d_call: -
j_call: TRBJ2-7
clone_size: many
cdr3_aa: CASSLAAAPYEQYF
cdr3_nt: TGTGCCAGCAGCTTAGCAGCAGCCCCTTACGAGCAGTACTTC

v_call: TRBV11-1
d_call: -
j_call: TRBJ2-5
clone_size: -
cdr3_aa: CASSLARETRYF
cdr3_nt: TGTGCCAGCAGCTTAGCTCGGGAGACCCGGTACTTC

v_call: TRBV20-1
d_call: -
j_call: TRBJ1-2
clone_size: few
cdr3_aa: CSAFSDWEAYTF
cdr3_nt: TGCAGTGCTTTCTCGGACTGGGAGGCCTACACCTTC

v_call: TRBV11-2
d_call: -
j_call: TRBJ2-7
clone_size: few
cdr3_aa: CASSIDPLSSYEQYF
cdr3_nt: TGTGCCAGCAGCATCGACCCACTGAGCTCCTACGAGCAGTACTTC

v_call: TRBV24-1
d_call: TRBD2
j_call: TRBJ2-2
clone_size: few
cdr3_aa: CAPGRFTGELFF
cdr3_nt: TGTGCCCCCGGGAGGTTCACCGGGGAGCTGTTTTTT

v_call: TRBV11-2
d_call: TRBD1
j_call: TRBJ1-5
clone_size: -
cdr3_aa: CASSLGLVGTGDQPQHF
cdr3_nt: TGTGCCAGCAGCTTAGGACTTGTTGGGACAGGGGATCAGCCCCAGCATTTT

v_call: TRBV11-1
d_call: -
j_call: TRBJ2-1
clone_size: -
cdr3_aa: CASSSGLLDYNEQFF
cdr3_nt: TGTGCCAGCAGCTCTGGACTCCTAGATTACAATGAGCAGTTCTTC

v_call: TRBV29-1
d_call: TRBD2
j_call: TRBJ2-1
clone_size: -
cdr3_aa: CSVVRLAAAYNEQFF
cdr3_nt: TGCAGCGTCGTCCGTCTAGCGGCTGCCTACAATGAGCAGTTCTTC

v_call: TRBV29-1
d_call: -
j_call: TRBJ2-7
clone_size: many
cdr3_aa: CSVEVNNRVYEQYF
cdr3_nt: TGCAGCGTTGAAGTTAACAACAGGGTCTACGAGCAGTACTTC

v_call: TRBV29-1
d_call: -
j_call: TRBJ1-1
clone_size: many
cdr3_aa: CSGGGSNTEAFF
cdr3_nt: TGCAGCGGGGGGGGGTCGAACACTGAAGCTTTCTTT

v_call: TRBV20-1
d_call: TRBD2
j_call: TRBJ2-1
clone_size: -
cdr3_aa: CSARDLAGGAYNEQFF
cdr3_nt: TGCAGTGCTAGAGATCTTGCGGGAGGGGCCTACAATGAGCAGTTCTTC

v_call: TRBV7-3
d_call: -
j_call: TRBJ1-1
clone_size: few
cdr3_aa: CASSLGERSEAFF
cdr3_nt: TGTGCCAGCAGCCTGGGGGAGAGATCTGAAGCTTTCTTT

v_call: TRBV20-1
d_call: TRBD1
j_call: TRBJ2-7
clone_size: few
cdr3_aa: CSARDVRDRGFGQYF
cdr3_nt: TGCAGTGCTAGAGACGTCCGGGACAGGGGCTTTGGGCAGTACTTC

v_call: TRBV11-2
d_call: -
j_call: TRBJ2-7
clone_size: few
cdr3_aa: CASSFDPGKSYEQYF
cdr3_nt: TGTGCCAGCAGCTTTGATCCCGGGAAATCCTACGAGCAGTACTTC

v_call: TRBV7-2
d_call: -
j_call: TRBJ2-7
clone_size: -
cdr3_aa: CASSLELTVRGVQYF
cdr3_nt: TGTGCCAGCAGCTTGGAATTGACAGTACGGGGTGTGCAGTACTTC

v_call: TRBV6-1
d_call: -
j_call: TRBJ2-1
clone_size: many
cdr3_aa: CASSEARGYNEQFF
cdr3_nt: TGTGCCAGCAGTGAAGCGCGGGGCTACAATGAGCAGTTCTTC

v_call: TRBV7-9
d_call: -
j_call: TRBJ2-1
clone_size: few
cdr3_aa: CASSLAPEEQFF
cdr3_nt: TGTGCCAGCAGCTTAGCTCCAGAAGAGCAGTTCTTC

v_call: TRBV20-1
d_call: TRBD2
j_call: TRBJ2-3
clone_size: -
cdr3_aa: CSARSLAGASTDTQYF
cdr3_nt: TGCAGTGCTAGATCACTAGCGGGAGCGTCCACAGATACGCAGTATTTT

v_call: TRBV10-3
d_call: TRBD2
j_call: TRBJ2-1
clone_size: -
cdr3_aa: CAISPLAGGYNEQFF
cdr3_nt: TGTGCCATCAGTCCTCTAGCGGGTGGGTACAATGAGCAGTTCTTC

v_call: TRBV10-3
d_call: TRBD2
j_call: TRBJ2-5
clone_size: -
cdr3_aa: CAIGAASGRSETQYF
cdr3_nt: TGTGCCATCGGTGCAGCTAGCGGGAGAAGCGAGACCCAGTACTTC

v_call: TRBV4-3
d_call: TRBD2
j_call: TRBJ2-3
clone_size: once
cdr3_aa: CASSQQGTSGIDTQYF
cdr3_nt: TGCGCCAGCAGCCAACAAGGGACTAGCGGGATAGATACGCAGTATTTT

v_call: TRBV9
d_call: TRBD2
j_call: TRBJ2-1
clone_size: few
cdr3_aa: CASSLTSGGALGEQFF
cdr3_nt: TGTGCCAGCAGCCTCACTAGCGGGGGGGCCCTGGGTGAGCAGTTCTTC

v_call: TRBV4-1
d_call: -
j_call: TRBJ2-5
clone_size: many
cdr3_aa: CASSLATGTYQETQYF
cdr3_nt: TGCGCCAGCAGCCTCGCGACAGGGACTTACCAAGAGACCCAGTACTTC

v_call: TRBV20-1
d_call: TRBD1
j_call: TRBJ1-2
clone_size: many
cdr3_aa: CSATGDVNYGYTF
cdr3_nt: TGCAGTGCCACAGGGGACGTTAACTATGGCTACACCTTC

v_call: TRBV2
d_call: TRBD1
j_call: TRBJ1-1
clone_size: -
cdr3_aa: CASSPTGLATAFF
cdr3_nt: TGTGCCAGCAGCCCGACAGGGCTTGCGACGGCTTTCTTT

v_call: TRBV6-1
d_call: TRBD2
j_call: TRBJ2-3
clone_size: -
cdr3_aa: CASSEAIAGVRDTQYF
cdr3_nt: TGTGCCAGCAGTGAAGCCATAGCGGGAGTACGCGATACGCAGTATTTT

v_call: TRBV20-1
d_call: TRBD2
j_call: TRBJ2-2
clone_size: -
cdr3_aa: CSAREGLANTGELFF
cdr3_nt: TGCAGTGCTAGAGAGGGACTAGCGAACACCGGGGAGCTGTTTTTT

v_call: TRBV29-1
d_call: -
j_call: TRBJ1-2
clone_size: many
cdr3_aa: CSDHSGNYGYTF
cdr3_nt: TGCAGCGATCATTCAGGAAACTATGGCTACACCTTC

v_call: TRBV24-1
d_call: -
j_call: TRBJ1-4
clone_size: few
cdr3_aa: CATQGDNEKLFF
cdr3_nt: TGTGCCACCCAAGGGGATAATGAAAAACTGTTTTTT

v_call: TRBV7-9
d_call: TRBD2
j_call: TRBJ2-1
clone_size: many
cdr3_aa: CASSPSGGGQFF
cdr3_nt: TGTGCCAGCAGCCCTAGCGGGGGGGGGCAGTTCTTC

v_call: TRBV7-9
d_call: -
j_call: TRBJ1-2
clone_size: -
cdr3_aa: CASSLLQYGYTF
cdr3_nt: TGTGCCAGCAGCTTATTACAGTATGGCTACACCTTC